This TCR beta chain was observed in a study of response to subunit inactivated influenza vaccine. Study-wide findings and caveats: With each seasonal influenza vaccination, the authors suggested, few new T cells are recruited.

MiXCR was run by TCRdb on the RT-PCR reads, yielding one entry per CDR3 protein. In the table there are 590,000 or so distinct CDR3 sequences, roughly 15% of which are singletons. Per the germline V gene, CDR1 is SGHTA and CDR2 is FQGNSA. V lost 3 bases and J 1 base, leaving 6 bases between the germline ends. This CDR3 contains 14 residues. This clonotype has just a few counts. Its antigen is not known. The sample here was PBMCs from blood, taken 14 to 15 days before vaccination. The V call is TRBV7-2, the J call TRBJ2-2; D gene unclear. This sequence was found in a man aged 45-65 years who received an inactivated influenza vaccine. CDR3 residues: CASSFFLNTGELFF. For the CDR3, the DNA is TGTGCCAGCAGCTTTTTCCTGAACACCGGGGAGCTGTTTTTT.